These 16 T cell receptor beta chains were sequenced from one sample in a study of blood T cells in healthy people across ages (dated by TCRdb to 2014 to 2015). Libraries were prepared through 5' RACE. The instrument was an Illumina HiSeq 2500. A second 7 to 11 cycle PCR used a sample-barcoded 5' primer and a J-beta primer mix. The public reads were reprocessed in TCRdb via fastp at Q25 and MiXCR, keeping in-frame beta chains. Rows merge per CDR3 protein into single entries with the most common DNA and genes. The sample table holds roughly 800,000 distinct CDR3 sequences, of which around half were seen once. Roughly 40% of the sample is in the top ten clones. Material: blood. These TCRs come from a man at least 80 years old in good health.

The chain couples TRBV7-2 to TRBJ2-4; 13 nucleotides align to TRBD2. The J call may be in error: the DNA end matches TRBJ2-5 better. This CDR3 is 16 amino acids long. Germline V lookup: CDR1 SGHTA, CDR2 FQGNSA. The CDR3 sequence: CASSLDTSGGAGTQYF. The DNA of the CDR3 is TGTGCCAGCAGCTTAGATACTAGCGGGGGGGCCGGGACCCAGTACTTC.

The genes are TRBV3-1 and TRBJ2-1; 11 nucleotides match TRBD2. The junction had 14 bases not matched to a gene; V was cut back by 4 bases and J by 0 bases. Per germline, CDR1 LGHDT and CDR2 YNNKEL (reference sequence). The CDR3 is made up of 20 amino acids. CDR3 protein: CASSLRLGLAGYSSYNEQFF. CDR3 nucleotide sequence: TGTGCCAGCAGCCTACGACTTGGACTAGCGGGCTACAGCTCCTACAATGAGCAGTTCTTC.

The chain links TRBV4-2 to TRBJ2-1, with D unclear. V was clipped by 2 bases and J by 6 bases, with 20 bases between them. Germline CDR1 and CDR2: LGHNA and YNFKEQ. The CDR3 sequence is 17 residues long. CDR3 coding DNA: TGTGCCAGCAGCCAATCTCGGGCCCAAATTCTCCGCAATGAGCAGTTCTTC. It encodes CASSQSRAQILRNEQFF.

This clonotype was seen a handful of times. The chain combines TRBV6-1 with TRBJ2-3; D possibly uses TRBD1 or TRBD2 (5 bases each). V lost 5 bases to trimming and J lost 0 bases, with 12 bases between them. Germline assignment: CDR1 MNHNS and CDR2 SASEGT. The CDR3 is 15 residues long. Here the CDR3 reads CASSPGTASTDTQYF. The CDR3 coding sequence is TGTGCCAGCAGTCCCGGGACGGCGAGCACAGATACGCAGTATTTT.

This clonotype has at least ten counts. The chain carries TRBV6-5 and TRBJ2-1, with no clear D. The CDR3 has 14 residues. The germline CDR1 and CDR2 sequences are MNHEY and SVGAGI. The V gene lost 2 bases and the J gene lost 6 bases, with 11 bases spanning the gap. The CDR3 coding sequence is TGTGCCAGCAGTTACGAGTTATCGACCAATGAGCAGTTCTTC. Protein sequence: CASSYELSTNEQFF.

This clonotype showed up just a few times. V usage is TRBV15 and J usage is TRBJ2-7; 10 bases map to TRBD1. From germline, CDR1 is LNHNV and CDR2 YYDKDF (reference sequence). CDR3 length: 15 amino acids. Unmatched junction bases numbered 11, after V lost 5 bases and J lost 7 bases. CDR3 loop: CATSAGDRGVGEQYF. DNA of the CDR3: TGTGCCACCAGCGCAGGGGACAGGGGAGTTGGAGAGCAGTACTTC.

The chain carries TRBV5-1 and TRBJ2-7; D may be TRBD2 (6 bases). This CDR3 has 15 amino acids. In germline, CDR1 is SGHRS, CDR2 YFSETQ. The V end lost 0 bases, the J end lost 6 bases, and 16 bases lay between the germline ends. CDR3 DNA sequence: TGCGCCAGCAGCTTGGGGGACTCTCGGATCCGCGAGCAGTACTTC. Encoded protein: CASSLGDSRIREQYF.

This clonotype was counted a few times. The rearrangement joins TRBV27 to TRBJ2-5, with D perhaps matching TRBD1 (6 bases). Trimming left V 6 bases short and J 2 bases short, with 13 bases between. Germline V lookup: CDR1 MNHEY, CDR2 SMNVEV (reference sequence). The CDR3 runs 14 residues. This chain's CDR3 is CASSRAGVQETQYF. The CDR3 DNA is TGTGCCAGCAGCCGTGCAGGGGTACAAGAGACCCAGTACTTC.

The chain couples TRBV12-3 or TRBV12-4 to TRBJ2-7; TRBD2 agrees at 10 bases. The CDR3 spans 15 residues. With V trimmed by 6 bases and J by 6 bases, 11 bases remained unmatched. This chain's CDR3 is CASSRTSGTPGEQYF. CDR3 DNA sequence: TGTGCCAGCAGCCGTACTAGCGGGACTCCCGGCGAGCAGTACTTC.

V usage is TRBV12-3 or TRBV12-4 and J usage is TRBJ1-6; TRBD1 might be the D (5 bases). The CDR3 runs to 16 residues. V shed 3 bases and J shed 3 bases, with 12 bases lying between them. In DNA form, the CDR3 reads TGTGCCAGCAGTTTCGGGGGGGAGATCTATAATTCACCCCTCCACTTT. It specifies CASSFGGEIYNSPLHF.

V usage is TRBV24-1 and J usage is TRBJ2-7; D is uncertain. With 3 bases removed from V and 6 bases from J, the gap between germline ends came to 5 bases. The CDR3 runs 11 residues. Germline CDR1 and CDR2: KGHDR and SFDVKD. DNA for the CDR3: TGTGCCACCAGTGATGGAGCCGAGCAGTACTTC. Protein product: CATSDGAEQYF.

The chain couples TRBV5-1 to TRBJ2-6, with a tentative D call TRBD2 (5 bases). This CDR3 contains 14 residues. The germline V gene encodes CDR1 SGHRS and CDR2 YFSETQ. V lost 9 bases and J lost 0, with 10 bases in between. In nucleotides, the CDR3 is TGCGCCACCCGGACTCACTCTGGGGCCAACGTCCTGACTTTC. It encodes CATRTHSGANVLTF.

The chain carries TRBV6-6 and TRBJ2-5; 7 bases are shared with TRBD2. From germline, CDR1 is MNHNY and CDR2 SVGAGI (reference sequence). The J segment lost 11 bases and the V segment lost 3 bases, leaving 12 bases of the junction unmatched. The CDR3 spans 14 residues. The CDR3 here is CASSYGGRAYIQYF. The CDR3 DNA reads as TGTGCCAGCAGTTATGGTGGGAGGGCTTATATTCAGTACTTC.

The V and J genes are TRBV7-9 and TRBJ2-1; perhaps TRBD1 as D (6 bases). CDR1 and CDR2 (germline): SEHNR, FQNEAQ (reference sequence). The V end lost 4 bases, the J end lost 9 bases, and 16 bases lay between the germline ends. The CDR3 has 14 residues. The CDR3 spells CASSSRGTAGEQFF. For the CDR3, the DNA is TGTGCCAGCAGCTCCAGGGGAACGGCCGGTGAGCAGTTCTTC.

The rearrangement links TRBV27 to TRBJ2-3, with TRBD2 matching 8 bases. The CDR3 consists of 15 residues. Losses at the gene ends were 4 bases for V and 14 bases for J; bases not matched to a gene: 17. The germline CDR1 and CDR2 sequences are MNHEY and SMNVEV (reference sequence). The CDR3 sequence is CASSSPGGDHRYAYF. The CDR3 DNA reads TGTGCCAGCAGTTCCCCGGGGGGGGATCACAGATACGCGTATTTT.

CDR3 region: CASSDWGPNTEAFF. The CDR3 DNA sequence: TGTGCCAGCAGTGATTGGGGACCCAACACTGAAGCTTTCTTT. This chain links TRBV2 with TRBJ1-1; perhaps TRBD1 as D (5 bases). Germline V gene data show CDR1 as SNHLY and CDR2 as FYNNEI. V was pared by 3 bases and J by 2 bases, with 10 bases between. The CDR3 consists of 14 residues.